A single sample is the source of the 18 T cell receptor beta chains below, sequenced in a study of CD4+ T cells in melanoma. TCRdb keeps only in-frame clones here, not all; method: immunoSEQ multiplex PCR. This table holds 7,500 to 10,000 clones, over 70% found once. Sequencing was done on a sample of cells from a culture (not recorded whether cultured in vitro). The source is a human donor with melanoma.

This rearrangement joins TRBV19 to TRBJ1-2; 7 positions match TRBD1. The CDR3 contains 15 residues. J was trimmed by 7 bases and V by 10 bases; bases with no gene match: 18. Germline CDR1 is LNHDA and CDR2 is SQIVND (reference sequence). The CDR3 is CATAVSTGFGSGYTF. CDR3 sequence (DNA): TGTGCCACGGCGGTCTCGACAGGGTTCGGCTCTGGCTACACCTTC.

The J gene is TRBJ1-5, the V gene TRBV7-8; D is unclear. Germline values: CDR1 SGHVS, CDR2 FQNEAQ. The CDR3 covers 12 residues. The V and J ends lost 1 base and 4 bases respectively, with 2 bases between them. CDR3 sequence (DNA): TGTGCCAGCAGCTTAGAAAATCAGCCCCAGCATTTT. Its translation is CASSLENQPQHF.

The V and J genes are TRBV4-1 and TRBJ1-2; possible D gene TRBD1, 6 bases. Germline CDR1 MGHRA, CDR2 YSYEKL. The CDR3 length is 15 residues. V gave up 4 bases and J gave up 8 bases, with 20 bases separating them. CDR3 sequence: CASSPAGQRMEGYTF. The CDR3 DNA sequence: TGCGCCAGCAGCCCGGCGGGACAACGCATGGAAGGCTACACCTTC.

This sequence joins TRBV5-1 and TRBJ2-5, with D perhaps TRBD1 (6 bases). V shed 4 bases and J shed 1 base, with 14 bases lying between them. The germline gives CDR1 SGHRS, CDR2 YFSETQ. The CDR3 runs to 15 residues. CDR3 bases: TGCGCCAGCAGCCTAGGACAGACCGGCCAAGAGACCCAGTACTTC. Translating it yields CASSLGQTGQETQYF.

The chain links TRBV6-4 to TRBJ2-1; possibly TRBD2 for D (5 bases). This CDR3 is built from 15 residues. Per germline, CDR1 MRHNA and CDR2 SNTAGT. V lost 6 bases and J lost 2, with 14 bases in between. The CDR3: CASSVPGDPYNEQFF. CDR3 in DNA: TGTGCCAGCAGCGTTCCCGGGGATCCCTACAATGAGCAGTTCTTC.

The V gene is TRBV19, the J gene TRBJ2-5, with 9 nucleotides matching TRBD2. The germline V gene encodes CDR1 LNHDA and CDR2 SQIVND (reference sequence). The CDR3 runs to 15 residues. Trimming took 6 bases from V and 1 from J; bases not matched to a gene: 6. CDR3 sequence reads: CASRSGAGGQETQYF. CDR3 bases: TGTGCCAGTAGATCAGGAGCGGGGGGCCAAGAGACCCAGTACTTC.

This chain joins TRBV6-6 and TRBJ2-3; 10 bases map to TRBD2. CDR1 and CDR2 (germline): MNHNY, SVGAGI (reference sequence). This CDR3 is 15 amino acids long. V lost 4 bases and J lost 2; bases outside the gene matches: 3. In DNA form, the CDR3 reads TGTGCCAGCAGTTTTAGCGGGGGGTACACAGATACGCAGTATTTT. Amino acids: CASSFSGGYTDTQYF.

This clone has only a few counts. The V gene is TRBV4-2, the J gene TRBJ1-2, with unresolved D. The CDR3 extends over 12 amino acids. The germline V gene encodes CDR1 LGHNA and CDR2 YNFKEQ. V lost 3 bases and J lost 5, with 7 bases in between. Here the CDR3 reads CASSQALYGYTF. CDR3 DNA sequence: TGTGCCAGCAGCCAGGCGTTATATGGCTACACCTTC.

The chain joins TRBV2 to TRBJ1-1; D is unresolved. Trimming cost V 6 bases and J 1 base, with 12 bases left between them. This CDR3 is built from 14 residues. Germline CDR1 is SNHLY and CDR2 is FYNNEI. CDR3 residues: CASSPHEQNTEAFF. The CDR3 DNA sequence: TGTGCCAGCAGCCCGCACGAACAGAACACTGAAGCTTTCTTT.

The chain is built from TRBV3-1 (or the pseudogene TRBV3-2) and TRBJ1-6, with TRBD1 as a possible D gene (6 bases). The CDR3 is 15 amino acids. The V end lost 8 bases, the J end lost 8 bases, and 19 bases lay between the germline ends. CDR1 is LGHDT and CDR2 is YNNKEL in the germline V gene (reference sequence). The CDR3 DNA is TGTGCCAGCCAGCGGTCAACAGGGTGGGATTCACCCCTCCACTTT. Protein product: CASQRSTGWDSPLHF.

V usage is TRBV11-2 and J usage is TRBJ2-1; 8 bases match TRBD1. From germline, CDR1 is SGHAT and CDR2 FQNNGV. V shed 5 bases, J shed 9 bases, and the junction held 15 bases outside the gene matches. The CDR3 contains 16 residues. The CDR3 DNA reads TGTGCCAGCAGCAAGCGGACAGGGCTCTCGGAAGGTGAGCAGTTCTTC. This encodes CASSKRTGLSEGEQFF. Full variable domain (outside the CDR3, taken from reference TRBV11-2 and TRBJ2-1): EAGVAQSPRYKIIEKRQSVAFWCNPISGHATLYWYQQILGQGPKLLIQFQNNGVVDDSQLPKDRFSAERLKGVDSTLKIQPAKLEDSAVYLCASSKRTGLSEGEQFFGPGTRLTVL.

The V and J genes are TRBV10-1 and TRBJ1-1, with D perhaps matching TRBD1 (5 bases). CDR3 size: 12 residues. From germline, CDR1 is WNHNN and CDR2 SYGVQD (reference sequence). V dropped 6 bases and J dropped 10 bases, with 15 bases sitting between them. DNA for the CDR3: TGCGCCAGCAGCCGGGACTCGGGAGCAGCTTTCTTT. Translating gives CASSRDSGAAFF.

This clone was observed once. CDR3 sequence reads: CASMPGLRKETQYF. The CDR3 DNA reads TGTGCCAGTATGCCGGGACTACGAAAAGAGACCCAGTACTTC. The V and J genes are TRBV2 and TRBJ2-5; 7 bases match TRBD2. Per the germline V gene, CDR1 is SNHLY and CDR2 is FYNNEI. Losses at the gene ends were 9 bases for V and 3 bases for J; bases not matched to a gene: 10. The CDR3 runs 14 residues.

V usage is TRBV27 and J usage is TRBJ1-1; tentative D call: TRBD1 (5 bases). Trimming stripped 8 bases from V and 8 bases from J, with 18 bases between. The CDR3 is 13 amino acids. Germline V gene sequence: CDR1 MNHEY, CDR2 SMNVEV (reference sequence). CDR3 residues: CASGVNTRGEAFF. DNA for the CDR3: TGTGCCAGCGGGGTTAACACTCGGGGCGAAGCTTTCTTT.

The gene calls are TRBV27 and TRBJ2-1; 7 bases line up with TRBD2. Germline loops: CDR1 MNHEY, CDR2 SMNVEV (reference sequence). The CDR3 spans 17 residues. V lost 4 bases, J lost 12 bases, and 21 bases stayed unmatched. CDR3 nucleotides: TGTGCCAGCAGTTCGTCAGGGATAGGACTAGGGGCCCCGCCGCAGTTCTTC. Protein sequence: CASSSSGIGLGAPPQFF.

The chain links TRBV5-8 to TRBJ2-7, with D perhaps TRBD2 (5 bases). In germline, CDR1 is SGHTS, CDR2 YDEGEE. Trimming cost V 4 bases and J 7 bases, with 24 bases left between them. The length of the CDR3 is 16 residues. The CDR3 sequence is CASSLSGPFIREEQYF. The CDR3 DNA reads TGTGCCAGCAGCCTTTCCGGGCCCTTTATACGGGAAGAGCAGTACTTC.

V is TRBV7-3 and J is TRBJ2-1; D uncertain. Trimming shortened V by 4 bases and J by 0 bases, and 13 bases separated the two germline ends. CDR1 SGHTA and CDR2 FQGTGA come from the germline V gene. This CDR3 region has 16 residues. In DNA form, the CDR3 reads TGTGCCAGCAGCTCCTTCGGGTCCAGCTCCTACAATGAGCAGTTCTTC. Protein sequence: CASSSFGSSSYNEQFF.

In its sample, this clone is large. The chain carries TRBV10-2 and TRBJ1-2, with D possibly TRBD1 on 6 matching bases. Trimming pared 6 bases from V and 7 bases from J, leaving 15 bases between. Germline values: CDR1 WSHSY, CDR2 SAAADI. This CDR3 region has 13 residues. The CDR3 reads CASSDPGDRGYTF. Here the CDR3 DNA reads TGCGCCAGCAGCGATCCAGGGGATCGTGGCTACACCTTC.